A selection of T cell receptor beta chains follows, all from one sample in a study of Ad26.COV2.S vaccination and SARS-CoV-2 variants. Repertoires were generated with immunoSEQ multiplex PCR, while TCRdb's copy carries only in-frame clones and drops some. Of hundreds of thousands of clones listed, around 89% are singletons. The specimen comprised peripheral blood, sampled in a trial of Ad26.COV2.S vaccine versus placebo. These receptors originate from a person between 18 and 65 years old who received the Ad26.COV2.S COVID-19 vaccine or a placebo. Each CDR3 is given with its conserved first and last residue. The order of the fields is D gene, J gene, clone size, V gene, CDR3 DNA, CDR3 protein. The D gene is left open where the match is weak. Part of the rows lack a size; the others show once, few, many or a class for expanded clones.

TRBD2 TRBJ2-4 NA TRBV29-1 TGCAGCGTTGATAAGGGAGGGGTAGAAAACATTCAGTACTTC CSVDKGGVENIQYF
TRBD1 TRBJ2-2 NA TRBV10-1 TGCGCCAGCACTGACAGGGGTTTCGACACCGGGGAGCTGTTTTTT CASTDRGFDTGELFF
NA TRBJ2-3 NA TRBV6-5 TGTGCCAGCTCTTTCTTGGCCGGGATGCAGTATTTT CASSFLAGMQYF
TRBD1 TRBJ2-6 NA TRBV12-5 TGTGCTAGTGGTTTGTATGGACAGGGCTCTGGGGCCAACGTCCTGACTTTC CASGLYGQGSGANVLTF
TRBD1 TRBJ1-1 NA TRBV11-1 TGTGCCAGCAGCTTAGGGACAGGGATGAACACTGAAGCTTTCTTT CASSLGTGMNTEAFF
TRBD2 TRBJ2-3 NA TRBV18 TGTGCCAGCTCAGAGACTAGCGGGAGCACAGATACGCAGTATTTT CASSETSGSTDTQYF
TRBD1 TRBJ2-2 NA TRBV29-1 TGCAGCGTTAAACCGGGACAGGGGGCCGGGGAGCTGTTTTTT CSVKPGQGAGELFF
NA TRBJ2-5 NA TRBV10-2 TGCGCCAGCAGTGAGTACAGCCAAGAGACCCAGTACTTC CASSEYSQETQYF
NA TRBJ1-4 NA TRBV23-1 TGCGCCAGCAGTCTACCGGGACTAGGGACTAATGAAAAACTGTTTTTT CASSLPGLGTNEKLFF
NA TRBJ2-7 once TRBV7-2 TGTGCCAGCAGCTTAGACGGGAACGAGCAGTACTTC CASSLDGNEQYF
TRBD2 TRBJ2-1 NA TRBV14 TGTGCCAGCAGCCCTCTGACTAGCGGGAGACGCGATGAGCAGTTCTTC CASSPLTSGRRDEQFF
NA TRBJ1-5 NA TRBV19 TGTGCCAGTAGTATAGCATCAGGCGGCAGCAATCAGCCCCAGCATTTT CASSIASGGSNQPQHF
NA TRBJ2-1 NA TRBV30 TGTGCCTGGAGAGGGGGGGTGGATGAGCAGTTCTTC CAWRGGVDEQFF
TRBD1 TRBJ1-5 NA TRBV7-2 TGTGCCAGCAGCTTACGACAGGGGAATCAGCCCCAGCATTTT CASSLRQGNQPQHF
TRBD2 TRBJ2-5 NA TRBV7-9 TGTGCCAGCAGCTTTGTTCGGGGGGACCAAGAGACCCAGTACTTC CASSFVRGDQETQYF
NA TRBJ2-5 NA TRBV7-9 TGTGCCAGCAGCTTTTTCACCCCTGTGGAGTACTTC CASSFFTPVEYF